The sequence of this T cell receptor (beta chain) was determined in a study of blood T cells in healthy people across ages. Comment on this clonotype: Antigen unknown.

Trimming shortened V by 4 bases and J by 1 base, and 13 bases separated the two germline ends. Germline assignment: CDR1 MNHEY and CDR2 SVGEGT. The CDR3 runs to 15 residues. Next came a second PCR, run for about 6 to 11 cycles, which used a sample-barcoded 5' primer along with a J-beta primer mix. TCRdb used MiXCR to reprocess the 5' RACE reads, holding one entry per CDR3 protein. The profile shows 600,000 to 800,000 distinct CDR3 sequences, around 50% of them singletons. Study-wide points: Greater diversity and more naive CD4+ cells were seen in long-lived donors than in aged donors.

V is TRBV6-2 or TRBV6-3 and J is TRBJ1-2, with D tentatively TRBD1 (6 bases). The sequenced sample consisted of blood. The TCR was taken from an elderly woman in good health. For the CDR3, the DNA is TGTGCCAGCAGTTGGTCGACAGGCTTTAACTATGGCTACACCTTC. Amino acids: CASSWSTGFNYGYTF.